The 15 T cell receptor beta chains below all came from one sample that was sequenced in a study of CD8 T cells in Susac syndrome. An input of about 0.5 to 1 ug of RNA was subjected to reverse transcription using random hexamers. TCRdb called the immunoSEQ multiplex PCR reads again in MiXCR, with one record for every CDR3 protein. The sample lists tens of thousands of distinct CDR3 sequences, about 91% occurring once. Sequencing was done on a sample of CD8+ T cells from PBMCs. The source is a human donor with multiple sclerosis.

This chain uses TRBV6-1 with TRBJ2-3, with 8 bases fitting TRBD2. With V trimmed by 6 bases and J by 11 bases, 10 bases remained unmatched. The germline gives CDR1 MNHNS, CDR2 SASEGT. The CDR3 sequence is 13 residues long. CDR3 residues: CASSAPGGWMQYF. Written as DNA, the CDR3 is TGTGCCAGCAGCGCGCCGGGGGGGTGGATGCAGTATTTT.

This clonotype was recorded only once. At one end the junction does not follow the germline gene, possibly because of a read error. The chain combines TRBV13 with TRBJ2-3, with 15 bases fitting TRBD2. From germline, CDR1 is PRHDT and CDR2 FYEKMQ (reference sequence). The CDR3 length is 14 residues. The CDR3 protein is CASWTSGGAGRRDF. CDR3 nucleotide sequence: TGTGCCTCCTGGACTAGCGGGGGGGCCGGCCGGCGGGATTTT.

The V call is TRBV19, the J call TRBJ2-7; the D gene is possibly TRBD2 (6 bases). The V end lost 4 bases, the J end lost 5 bases, and 12 bases lay between the germline ends. This CDR3 has 13 amino acids. CDR1 is LNHDA and CDR2 is SQIVND in the germline V gene (reference sequence). The DNA of the CDR3 is TGTGCCAGTAGTAAATGGGACTTGGACGAGCAGTACTTC. Its protein is CASSKWDLDEQYF.

J is TRBJ2-5 and V is TRBV3-1; tentatively, D is TRBD2 (6 bases). V was trimmed by 0 bases and J by 2 bases, leaving 10 bases between them. This CDR3 region has 15 residues. Germline V gene sequence: CDR1 LGHDT, CDR2 YNNKEL (reference sequence). CDR3 sequence reads: CASSQDVAVQETQYF. The CDR3 DNA is TGTGCCAGCAGCCAAGATGTAGCGGTACAAGAGACCCAGTACTTC.

The CDR3 DNA reads as TGTGCCGGAACCGGGACTTTAATCCAGCCCCAGCATTTT. Translation gives CAGTGTLIQPQHF. The genes are TRBV6-4 and TRBJ1-5; perhaps TRBD1 as D (5 bases). This CDR3 contains 13 residues. CDR1 is MRHNA, CDR2 SNTAGT, per germline. The ends were cut back, 11 bases at V and 7 bases at J, with 18 bases in the middle.

This chain uses TRBV2 with TRBJ2-1, with D perhaps matching TRBD2 (7 bases). The CDR3 contains 11 residues. Germline V lookup: CDR1 SNHLY, CDR2 FYNNEI. V lost 3 bases, J lost 12 bases, and 9 bases lay in between. CDR3 sequence reads: CASSDGGRQFF. The CDR3 coding sequence is TGTGCCAGCAGTGACGGGGGGCGGCAGTTCTTC. Full variable domain (outside the CDR3, taken from reference TRBV2 and TRBJ2-1): EPEVTQTPSHQVTQMGQEVILRCVPISNHLYFYWYRQILGQKVEFLVSFYNNEISEKSEIFDDQFSVERPDGSNFTLKIRSTKLEDSAMYFCASSDGGRQFFGPGTRLTVL.

This clonotype was seen just once. The chain combines TRBV4-1 with TRBJ2-7; the D call may be TRBD1 or TRBD2 (6 bases each). V was cut by 3 bases and J by 2 bases, with 14 bases left in between. CDR3 length: 15 amino acids. Per the germline V gene, CDR1 is MGHRA and CDR2 is YSYEKL. CDR3 DNA sequence: TGCGCCAGCAGCCAGGAAAACAGGGAGGCCTACGAGCAGTACTTC. Translating it yields CASSQENREAYEQYF.

The chain couples TRBV9 to TRBJ2-7, with TRBD2 matching over 9 bases. The CDR3 consists of 14 residues. Germline V gene data show CDR1 as SGDLS and CDR2 as YYNGEE. The V segment lost 0 bases and the J segment 5 bases; nucleotides outside the gene matches: 3. The CDR3 coding sequence is TGTGCCAGCAGCGTAGGTCGACTAGCGGACGAGCAGTACTTC. It specifies CASSVGRLADEQYF.

The CDR3 protein is CASSMGQLNTEAFF. The CDR3 DNA is TGCGCCAGCAGTATGGGACAGTTGAACACTGAAGCTTTCTTT. This sequence joins TRBV4-1 and TRBJ1-1; 7 nucleotides agree with TRBD1. V dropped 6 bases and J dropped 0; count of bases not matched to a gene: 4. Per germline, CDR1 MGHRA and CDR2 YSYEKL. The CDR3 covers 14 residues.

The rearrangement uses TRBV18 and TRBJ2-3; a weak D match, TRBD1 (6 bases). The CDR3 contains 17 residues. The germline V gene has CDR1 KGHSH and CDR2 LQKENI. Trimming stripped 0 bases from V and 4 bases from J, with 17 bases between. In DNA, the CDR3 is TGTGCCAGCTCACCACCCGTCGAGGGGGTTGAAGCAGATACGCAGTATTTT. Translating gives CASSPPVEGVEADTQYF.

The V call is TRBV24-1, the J call TRBJ2-1, with D tentatively TRBD1 (5 bases). Germline V gene lookup returns CDR1 KGHDR and CDR2 SFDVKD. Trimming removed 9 bases at V and 4 bases at J, with 21 bases between. The CDR3 totals 16 residues. In DNA form, the CDR3 reads TGTGCCACCGGCTCCACCGAGACAGTTGAATACAATGAGCAGTTCTTC. Translating it yields CATGSTETVEYNEQFF.

The chain uses TRBV11-2 and TRBJ2-5; D possibly corresponds to TRBD2 (5 bases). V lost 5 bases and J 1 base, leaving 11 bases between the germline ends. CDR3 length: 14 residues. CDR1 SGHAT and CDR2 FQNNGV come from the germline V gene. The CDR3 region has the DNA TGTGCCAGCAGCGGCGCGGCGGGCCAAGAGACCCAGTACTTC. This gives the protein CASSGAAGQETQYF.

On this clonotype: The junction differs from germline at one of its ends, possibly a read error. The chain joins TRBV4-1 to TRBJ2-7, with a tentative D call TRBD1 (5 bases). Germline V gives CDR1 MGHRA, CDR2 YSYEKL. The CDR3 contains 15 residues. The CDR3 region is CASSQVQGAFYEQYF. The CDR3 DNA reads TGCGCCAGCAGTCAAGTCCAGGGTGCTTTCTACGAGCAGTACTTC.

This chain uses TRBV5-6 with TRBJ2-1; D not resolved. Looked up from germline, CDR1 is SGHDT and CDR2 is YYEEEE. V lost 3 bases and J 0 bases, leaving 16 bases between the germline ends. The length of the CDR3 is 17 residues. CDR3 nucleotides: TGTGCCAGCAGCTCCTGGACCATAGAGAGCTCCTACAATGAGCAGTTCTTC. The encoded protein is CASSSWTIESSYNEQFF.

The chain is built from TRBV9 and TRBJ2-2, with a tentative D call TRBD2 (5 bases). Germline assignment: CDR1 SGDLS and CDR2 YYNGEE. The CDR3 consists of 16 residues. Trimming took 0 bases from V and 3 from J, leaving 12 bases between them. This chain's CDR3 is CASSVDEGSDTGELFF. In nucleotides, the CDR3 is TGTGCCAGCAGCGTAGATGAGGGTTCGGACACCGGGGAGCTGTTTTTT.